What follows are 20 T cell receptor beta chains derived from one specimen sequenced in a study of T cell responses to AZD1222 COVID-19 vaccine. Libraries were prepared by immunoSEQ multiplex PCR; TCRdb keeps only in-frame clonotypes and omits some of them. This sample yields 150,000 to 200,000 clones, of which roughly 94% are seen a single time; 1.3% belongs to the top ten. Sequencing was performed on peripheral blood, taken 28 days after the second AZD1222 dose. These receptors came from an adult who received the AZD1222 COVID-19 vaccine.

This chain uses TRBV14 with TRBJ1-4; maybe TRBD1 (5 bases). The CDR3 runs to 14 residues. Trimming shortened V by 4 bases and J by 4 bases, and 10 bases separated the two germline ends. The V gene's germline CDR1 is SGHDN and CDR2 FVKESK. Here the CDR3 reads CASSPPGNNEKLFF. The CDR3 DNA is TGTGCCAGCAGCCCGCCAGGGAATAATGAAAAACTGTTTTTT.

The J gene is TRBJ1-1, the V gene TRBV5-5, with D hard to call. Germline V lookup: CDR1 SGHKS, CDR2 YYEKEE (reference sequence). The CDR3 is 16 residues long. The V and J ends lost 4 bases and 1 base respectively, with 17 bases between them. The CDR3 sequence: CASSQARASANTEAFF. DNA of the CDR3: TGTGCCAGCAGCCAGGCCCGAGCCAGTGCGAACACTGAAGCTTTCTTT.

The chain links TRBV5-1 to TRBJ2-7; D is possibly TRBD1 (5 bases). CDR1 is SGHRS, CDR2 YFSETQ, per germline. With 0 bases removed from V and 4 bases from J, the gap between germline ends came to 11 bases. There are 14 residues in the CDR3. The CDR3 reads CASSLVTAQYEQYF. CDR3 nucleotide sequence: TGCGCCAGCAGCTTGGTGACAGCGCAATACGAGCAGTACTTC.

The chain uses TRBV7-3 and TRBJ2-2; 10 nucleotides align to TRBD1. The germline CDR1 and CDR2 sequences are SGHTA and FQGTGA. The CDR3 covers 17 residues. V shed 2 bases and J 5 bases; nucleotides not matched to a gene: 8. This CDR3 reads CASSLGQGGRRTGELFF. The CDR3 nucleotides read TGTGCCAGCAGCTTAGGACAGGGGGGCCGAAGGACCGGGGAGCTGTTTTTT.

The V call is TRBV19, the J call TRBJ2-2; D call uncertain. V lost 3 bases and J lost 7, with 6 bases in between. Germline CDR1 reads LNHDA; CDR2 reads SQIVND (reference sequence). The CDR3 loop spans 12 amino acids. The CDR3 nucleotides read TGTGCCAGTAGTATTCTGGGCGGGGAGCTGTTTTTT. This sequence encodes CASSILGGELFF.

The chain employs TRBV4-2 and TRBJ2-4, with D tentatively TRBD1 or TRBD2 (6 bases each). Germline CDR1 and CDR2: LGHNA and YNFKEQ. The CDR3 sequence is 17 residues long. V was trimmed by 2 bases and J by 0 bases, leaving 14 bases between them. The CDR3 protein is CASSQLLRGEAKNIQYF. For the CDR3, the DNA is TGTGCCAGCAGCCAACTCCTAAGGGGGGAAGCCAAAAACATTCAGTACTTC.

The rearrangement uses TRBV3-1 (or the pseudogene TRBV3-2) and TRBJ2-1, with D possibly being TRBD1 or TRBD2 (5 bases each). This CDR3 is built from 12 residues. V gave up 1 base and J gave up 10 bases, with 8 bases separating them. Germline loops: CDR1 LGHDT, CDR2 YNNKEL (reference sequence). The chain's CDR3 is CASSQGGGEQFF. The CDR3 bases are TGTGCCAGCAGCCAAGGTGGGGGAGAGCAGTTCTTC.

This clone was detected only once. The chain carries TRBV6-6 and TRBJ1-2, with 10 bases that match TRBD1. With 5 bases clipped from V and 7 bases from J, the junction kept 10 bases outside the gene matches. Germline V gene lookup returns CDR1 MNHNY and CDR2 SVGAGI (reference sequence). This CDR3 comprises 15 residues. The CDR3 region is CASSSTGQGWVGYTF. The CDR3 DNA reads TGTGCCAGCAGTAGCACGGGACAGGGGTGGGTTGGCTACACCTTC.

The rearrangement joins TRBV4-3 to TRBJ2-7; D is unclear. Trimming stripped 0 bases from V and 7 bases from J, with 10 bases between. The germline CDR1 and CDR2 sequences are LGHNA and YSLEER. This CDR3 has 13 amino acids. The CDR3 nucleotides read TGCGCCAGCAGCCAAGATGTTGCGAGGGAGCAGTACTTC. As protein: CASSQDVAREQYF.

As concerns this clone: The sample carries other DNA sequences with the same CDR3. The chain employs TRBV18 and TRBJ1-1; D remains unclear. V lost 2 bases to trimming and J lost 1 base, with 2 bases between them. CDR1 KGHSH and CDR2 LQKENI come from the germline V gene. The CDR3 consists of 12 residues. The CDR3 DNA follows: TGTGCCAGCTCACCAGCGAACACTGAAGCTTTCTTT. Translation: CASSPANTEAFF.

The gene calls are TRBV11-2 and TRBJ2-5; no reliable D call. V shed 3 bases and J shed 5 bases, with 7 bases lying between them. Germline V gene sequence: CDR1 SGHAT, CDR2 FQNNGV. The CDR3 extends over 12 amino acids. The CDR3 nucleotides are TGTGCCAGCAGCTTTAGTGGGGAGACCCAGTACTTC. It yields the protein CASSFSGETQYF.

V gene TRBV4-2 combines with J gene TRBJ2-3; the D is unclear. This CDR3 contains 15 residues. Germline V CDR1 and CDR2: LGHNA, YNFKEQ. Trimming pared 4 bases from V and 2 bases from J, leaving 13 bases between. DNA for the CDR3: TGTGCCAGCAGCCCCTACCTAGGTGTCACAGATACGCAGTATTTT. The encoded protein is CASSPYLGVTDTQYF.

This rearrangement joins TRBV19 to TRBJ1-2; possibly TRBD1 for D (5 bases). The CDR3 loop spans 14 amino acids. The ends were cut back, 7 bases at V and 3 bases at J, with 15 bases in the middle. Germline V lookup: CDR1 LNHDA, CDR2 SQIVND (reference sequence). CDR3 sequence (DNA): TGTGCCAGTACCAAGGGCCGAGGGGACTATGGCTACACCTTC. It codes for CASTKGRGDYGYTF. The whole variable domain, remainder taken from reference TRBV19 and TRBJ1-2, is DGGITQSPKYLFRKEGQNVTLSCEQNLNHDAMYWYRQDPGQGLRLIYYSQIVNDFQKGDIAEGYSVSREKKESFPLTVTSAQKNPTAFYLCASTKGRGDYGYTFGSGTRLTVV.

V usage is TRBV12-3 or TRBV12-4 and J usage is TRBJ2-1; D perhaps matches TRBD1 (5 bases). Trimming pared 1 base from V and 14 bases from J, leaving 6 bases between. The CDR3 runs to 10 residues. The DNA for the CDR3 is TGTGCCAGCAGTTTAGAGGGGAAGTTCTTC. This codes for CASSLEGKFF.

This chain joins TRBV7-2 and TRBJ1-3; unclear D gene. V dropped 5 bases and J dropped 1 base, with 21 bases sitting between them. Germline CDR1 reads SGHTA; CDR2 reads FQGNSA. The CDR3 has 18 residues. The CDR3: CASSPRPRGVWSGNTIYF. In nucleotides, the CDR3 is TGTGCCAGCAGCCCCCGCCCGCGAGGAGTATGGTCTGGAAACACCATATATTTT.

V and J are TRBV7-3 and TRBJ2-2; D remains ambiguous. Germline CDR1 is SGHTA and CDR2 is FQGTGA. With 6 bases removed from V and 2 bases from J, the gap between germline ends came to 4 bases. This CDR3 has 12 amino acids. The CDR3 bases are TGTGCCAGCAGACTCAACACCGGGGAGCTGTTTTTT. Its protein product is CASRLNTGELFF.

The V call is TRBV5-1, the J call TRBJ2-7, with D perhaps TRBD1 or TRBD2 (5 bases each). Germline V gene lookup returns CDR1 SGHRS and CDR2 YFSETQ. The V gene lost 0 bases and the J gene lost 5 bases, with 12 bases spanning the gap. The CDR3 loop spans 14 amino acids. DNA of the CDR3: TGCGCCAGCAGCTTGGGGGACCTCGGCCACGAGCAGTACTTC. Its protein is CASSLGDLGHEQYF.

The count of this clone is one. This CDR3 reads CATSRDARTVLGQPQHF. CDR3 in DNA: TGTGCCACCAGCAGAGATGCGCGGACGGTCTTAGGACAGCCCCAGCATTTT. The chain joins TRBV15 to TRBJ1-5, with D hard to call. The CDR3 covers 17 residues. Between the trimmed V and J ends, which lost 0 bases and 7 bases, there was a span of 19 bases. CDR1 LNHNV and CDR2 YYDKDF come from the germline V gene (reference sequence).

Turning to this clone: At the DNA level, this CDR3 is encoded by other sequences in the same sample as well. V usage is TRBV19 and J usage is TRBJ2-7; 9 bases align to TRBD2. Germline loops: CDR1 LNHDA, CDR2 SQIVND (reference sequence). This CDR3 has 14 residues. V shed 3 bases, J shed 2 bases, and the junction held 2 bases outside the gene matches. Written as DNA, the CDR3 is TGTGCCAGTAGTATCGGCGGGGGGGCCTACGAGCAGTACTTC. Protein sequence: CASSIGGGAYEQYF.

The DNA of the CDR3 is TGTGCCAGCAGCTTATTCGGGGGGAGGTCCTACAATGAGCAGTTCTTC. It translates to CASSLFGGRSYNEQFF. The chain is built from TRBV5-8 and TRBJ2-1, with 7 bases that match TRBD2. The germline V gene encodes CDR1 SGHTS and CDR2 YDEGEE. The CDR3 contains 16 residues. Trimming removed 2 bases from V and 1 base from J; junction bases left unmatched: 6.